These T cell receptor beta chains were read from a single sample in a study of blood T cell repertoires in COVID-19. TCRdb's copy holds only in-frame clones and misses some; the assay was immunoSEQ multiplex PCR. In the table there are about 180,000 clones, about 90% of which are singletons. The sequenced material came from PBMCs or T cells enriched from blood (not recorded which). These receptors were collected from a woman between 18 and 29 years old who had recovered from COVID-19. Both conserved end residues are part of each CDR3. Fields, in order: J gene, V gene, D gene, clone size, CDR3 protein, CDR3 DNA. The D gene is left open where the match is weak. Clone sizes are given selectively: once, few, many, or a class where the clone is expanded.

TRBJ2-2,TRBV19,TRBD1,few,CASSIGTGIGGELFF,TGTGCCAGTAGTATCGGGACAGGTATTGGCGGGGAGCTGTTTTTT
TRBJ1-3,TRBV28,-,-,CASSLLSSSGNTIYF,TGTGCCAGCAGTTTATTGTCGAGCTCTGGAAACACCATATATTTT
TRBJ1-1,TRBV9,TRBD1,medium-sized,CASSVPDLAGGMNTEAFF,TGTGCCAGCAGCGTACCCGATTTGGCAGGGGGCATGAACACTGAAGCTTTCTTT
TRBJ1-1,TRBV19,TRBD1,-,CASSVWTGENTEAFF,TGTGCCAGTAGTGTTTGGACAGGCGAGAACACTGAAGCTTTCTTT
TRBJ1-1,TRBV28,-,-,CASSLTATEAFF,TGTGCCAGCAGTTTGACAGCCACTGAAGCTTTCTTT
TRBJ1-3,TRBV10-1,-,-,CASSAGGNTIYF,TGCGCCAGCAGTGCCGGTGGAAACACCATATATTTT
TRBJ2-7,TRBV4-2,TRBD2,-,CASSPSVLAGNEQYF,TGTGCCAGCAGCCCCTCGGTGCTAGCGGGAAACGAGCAGTACTTC
TRBJ1-4,TRBV5-1,-,-,CASSWEYTGTATNEKLFF,TGCGCCAGCAGCTGGGAGTATACCGGGACTGCAACTAATGAAAAACTGTTTTTT
TRBJ2-7,TRBV18,TRBD1,-,CASSPKGTDSTYEQYF,TGTGCCAGCTCACCAAAAGGGACAGATAGTACCTACGAGCAGTACTTC
TRBJ2-3,TRBV4-3,-,-,CASSQDSGDTQYF,TGCGCCAGCAGCCAAGATTCGGGGGATACGCAGTATTTT
TRBJ2-4,TRBV6-5,-,-,CASQIGGESKNIQYF,TGTGCCAGCCAGATAGGGGGAGAGTCCAAAAACATTCAGTACTTC
TRBJ1-6,TRBV13,-,-,CASSLAGRSSNSPLHF,TGTGCCAGCAGCTTAGCTGGCAGGTCCTCTAATTCACCCCTCCACTTT
TRBJ2-7,TRBV27,-,-,CASSLSGEAHSYEQYF,TGTGCCAGCAGTTTATCCGGGGAGGCCCACTCCTACGAGCAGTACTTC
TRBJ2-7,TRBV4-1,-,once,CASSQDRVGIGYEQYF,TGCGCCAGCAGCCAAGATCGAGTGGGCATAGGCTACGAGCAGTACTTC
TRBJ1-2,TRBV28,TRBD1,-,CASSLTFFWDRDSSGYTF,TGTGCCAGCAGTTTGACCTTCTTTTGGGACAGGGATAGTTCTGGCTACACCTTC
TRBJ2-1,TRBV7-7,-,-,CASSSEHSGEQFF,TGTGCTAGCAGCTCGGAGCACTCCGGTGAGCAGTTCTTC
TRBJ2-7,TRBV11-2,-,-,CASSSPLHRFFHEQYF,TGTGCCAGCAGCTCCCCCCTTCACCGGTTTTTCCACGAGCAGTACTTC
TRBJ1-1,TRBV7-2,-,-,CASSFPTIYTEAFF,TGTGCCAGCAGCTTCCCGACAATTTACACTGAAGCTTTCTTT
TRBJ2-4,TRBV4-1,-,once,CASSQEGGENIQYF,TGCGCCAGCAGCCAAGAAGGGGGGGAAAACATTCAGTACTTC
TRBJ2-7,TRBV6-5,-,-,CASSLIIGTAGEQYF,TGTGCCAGCAGCCTAATCATCGGGACAGCGGGCGAGCAGTACTTC
TRBJ2-3,TRBV6-5,-,-,CASSSPASRGTDTQYF,TGTGCCAGCAGTTCCCCGGCTAGCCGGGGCACAGATACGCAGTATTTT
TRBJ1-3,TRBV28,-,-,CASIDRQGYSGNTIYF,TGTGCCAGCATTGATCGGCAGGGATACTCTGGAAACACCATATATTTT
TRBJ1-1,TRBV6-5,-,-,CASSYAGFTEAFF,TGTGCCAGCAGTTATGCAGGGTTCACTGAAGCTTTCTTT
TRBJ1-4,TRBV28,-,-,CASTLGAIGDEKLFF,TGTGCCAGCACCCTAGGGGCCATTGGTGATGAAAAACTGTTTTTT
TRBJ1-4,TRBV5-4,-,-,CASSTGGAGNEKLFF,TGTGCCAGCAGCACTGGAGGGGCGGGGAATGAAAAACTGTTTTTT
TRBJ2-2,TRBV11-3,-,-,CASTQGEAGFGLFF,TGTGCCAGCACCCAAGGGGAGGCGGGCTTTGGGCTGTTTTTT
TRBJ2-2,TRBV27,-,once,CASSLTLGNTGELFF,TGTGCCAGCAGTTTAACGTTGGGCAACACCGGGGAGCTGTTTTTT
TRBJ1-1,TRBV6-2/TRBV6-3,TRBD1,-,CASSHRDRGGSEAFF,TGTGCCAGCAGTCACCGGGACAGGGGTGGGTCTGAAGCTTTCTTT
TRBJ2-1,TRBV2,-,-,CASSPSPGSYNEQFF,TGTGCCAGCAGTCCGTCTCCAGGATCCTACAATGAGCAGTTCTTC
TRBJ1-1,TRBV18,-,-,CASSPRSDSNTEAFF,TGTGCCAGCTCACCTCGTTCAGATTCGAACACTGAAGCTTTCTTT
TRBJ1-4,TRBV10-3,-,many,CAISEGWRGREKLFF,TGTGCCATCAGTGAAGGCTGGCGGGGGCGGGAAAAACTGTTTTTT
TRBJ1-2,TRBV6-5,TRBD1,few,CASLRSGQGTGYTF,TGTGCCAGTCTTCGGTCAGGACAGGGGACAGGCTACACCTTC
TRBJ2-1,TRBV19,TRBD2,-,CASSIETSGGYNEQFF,TGTGCCAGTAGTATAGAAACTAGCGGAGGCTACAATGAGCAGTTCTTC
TRBJ1-2,TRBV28,-,-,CASSYPALGGYGYTF,TGTGCCAGCAGTTACCCCGCCCTAGGGGGTTATGGCTACACCTTC
TRBJ2-1,TRBV7-9,-,-,CASSFRPLPGSSYNEQFF,TGTGCCAGCAGCTTTCGCCCCCTTCCGGGGAGCTCCTACAATGAGCAGTTCTTC
TRBJ1-5,TRBV7-9,-,-,CASSSSFDPQHF,TGTGCCAGCAGCTCGAGTTTTGATCCCCAGCATTTT
TRBJ2-7,TRBV5-1,-,once,CASSLVSSGETYEQYF,TGCGCCAGCAGCTTGGTCTCCTCCGGGGAAACCTACGAGCAGTACTTC
TRBJ1-6,TRBV27,-,-,CASRTRQDSPLHF,TGTGCCAGCAGAACCCGACAGGACTCACCCCTCCACTTT
TRBJ1-5,TRBV4-1,-,-,CASSQVWAGRGNQPQHF,TGCGCCAGCAGCCAAGTCTGGGCAGGGCGAGGCAATCAGCCCCAGCATTTT
TRBJ2-5,TRBV5-1,TRBD2,-,CASSPTVLAGGGETQYF,TGCGCCAGCAGCCCCACCGTGCTAGCGGGAGGGGGGGAGACCCAGTACTTC
TRBJ1-1,TRBV3-1/TRBV3-2,-,-,CASSQGGNTEAFF,TGTGCCAGCAGCCAGGGGGGGAACACTGAAGCTTTCTTT
TRBJ1-1,TRBV3-1/TRBV3-2,TRBD1,few,CASRDRGPTGGNTEAFF,TGTGCCAGCAGAGACAGGGGACCAACCGGAGGGAACACTGAAGCTTTCTTT
TRBJ2-3,TRBV5-1,-,-,CASSASSVVGTDTQYF,TGCGCCAGCAGCGCTTCGTCGGTTGTCGGCACAGATACGCAGTATTTT
TRBJ2-1,TRBV11-3,TRBD2,-,CASSGTSGPSEQFF,TGTGCCAGCTCCGGGACTAGCGGTCCGAGTGAGCAGTTCTTC
TRBJ2-7,TRBV5-6,-,-,CASSLAPKSYEQYF,TGTGCCAGCAGCTTGGCCCCAAAATCCTACGAGCAGTACTTC
TRBJ2-2,TRBV18,TRBD1,-,CASSPGQTGELFF,TGTGCCAGCTCACCGGGACAGACCGGGGAGCTGTTTTTT
TRBJ2-3,TRBV5-6,TRBD2,-,CASSGGTSGFTDTQYF,TGTGCCAGCAGCGGGGGGACTAGCGGCTTCACAGATACGCAGTATTTT
TRBJ2-5,TRBV7-9,-,-,CASSLVGEARETQYF,TGTGCCAGCAGCTTAGTTGGAGAGGCACGGGAGACCCAGTACTTC
TRBJ2-5,TRBV18,-,-,CASSPGGQETQYF,TGTGCCAGCTCACCAGGCGGCCAAGAGACCCAGTACTTC
TRBJ1-5,TRBV6-2/TRBV6-3,-,-,CASSYYGEGNQPQHF,TGTGCCAGCAGTTACTACGGGGAAGGCAATCAGCCCCAGCATTTT
TRBJ1-2,TRBV5-5,TRBD1,-,CASSLELTGAGGYTF,TGTGCCAGCAGCTTGGAGTTAACAGGGGCCGGCGGCTACACCTTC
TRBJ2-7,TRBV20-1,-,-,CSASPRQSHYEQYF,TGCAGTGCTAGTCCCCGACAAAGTCACTACGAGCAGTACTTC
TRBJ2-5,TRBV28,TRBD2,few,CASSPLAGVKETQYF,TGTGCCAGCAGTCCTCTAGCGGGAGTAAAAGAGACCCAGTACTTC
TRBJ1-2,TRBV19,-,-,CASSIREDGYTF,TGTGCCAGTAGTATTCGGGAAGATGGCTACACCTTC
TRBJ2-5,TRBV6-4,TRBD2,once,CASSGGLAGGPGETQYF,TGTGCCAGCAGTGGCGGACTAGCGGGGGGGCCAGGGGAGACCCAGTACTTC
TRBJ1-2,TRBV4-1,-,-,CASSQAGWRNGYTF,TGCGCCAGCAGCCAAGCGGGGTGGAGAAATGGCTACACCTTC
TRBJ2-7,TRBV3-1/TRBV3-2,-,few,CASSPGGEQYF,TGTGCCAGCAGCCCAGGGGGGGAGCAGTACTTC
TRBJ1-1,TRBV19,TRBD1,-,CASFEGGLTPNTEAFF,TGTGCCAGTTTCGAAGGGGGCCTTACCCCGAACACTGAAGCTTTCTTT